The 19 T cell receptor beta chains in this list originate from one sample, sequenced in a study of blood T cell repertoires in COVID-19. Some clones are missing from TCRdb's copy, which holds only in-frame ones; the method was immunoSEQ multiplex PCR. This sample has 100,000 to 150,000 clones, with 80% found just once. Sequencing was performed on peripheral blood. These receptor sequences come from a human donor in a cohort sampled during active COVID-19.

V usage is TRBV28 and J usage is TRBJ1-2, with D uncertain. V was pared by 3 bases and J by 4 bases, with 9 bases between. There are 13 residues in the CDR3. From germline, CDR1 is MDHEN and CDR2 SYDVKM. The DNA of the CDR3 is TGTGCCAGCAGTTTGGAGGATTCCTATGGCTACACCTTC. Amino acid sequence: CASSLEDSYGYTF.

The V and J genes are TRBV5-4 and TRBJ2-7; weak D call: TRBD1 (5 bases). Looked up from germline, CDR1 is SGHNT and CDR2 is YYREEE (reference sequence). Trimming removed 3 bases from V and 6 bases from J, with 13 bases in between. This CDR3 spans 13 amino acids. CDR3 residues: CASSYSDSGEQYF. CDR3 DNA sequence: TGTGCCAGCAGCTACTCTGACAGTGGCGAGCAGTACTTC.

This chain uses TRBV6-5 with TRBJ1-1; perhaps TRBD1 as D (5 bases). Trimming removed 6 bases at V and 1 base at J, with 12 bases between. The CDR3 is 14 amino acids. Germline CDR1 reads MNHEY; CDR2 reads SVGAGI. In DNA, the CDR3 is TGTGCCAGCAGCCTACAGGTTACGAACACTGAAGCTTTCTTT. It codes for CASSLQVTNTEAFF.

The rearrangement links TRBV6-6 to TRBJ1-2, with 8 bases matching TRBD1. The V gene end was trimmed by 4 bases and the J gene end by 5 bases; junction bases not matched to a gene: 6. Germline-derived CDR1 and CDR2 are MNHNY and SVGAGI (reference sequence). The length of the CDR3 is 14 residues. CDR3 in DNA: TGTGCCAGCAGTTCCCCCGGGACAGGTTATGGCTACACCTTC. Translated, it gives CASSSPGTGYGYTF.

The chain recombines TRBV30 with TRBJ2-3; the match to TRBD2 covers 9 bases. This CDR3 region has 15 residues. From germline, CDR1 is GTSNPN and CDR2 SVGIG (reference sequence). J lost 1 base, V lost 4 bases, and 6 bases had no gene match. The CDR3 DNA sequence: TGTGCCTGGACTAGCGGGGCCCAAGGCACAGATACGCAGTATTTT. It translates to CAWTSGAQGTDTQYF.

This chain joins TRBV11-3 and TRBJ2-1; 10 positions agree with TRBD2. The CDR3 extends over 14 amino acids. Germline V gene data show CDR1 as SGHNT and CDR2 as YENEEA. Germline trimming cut 1 base from V and 13 bases from J; bases unmatched to any gene: 7. CDR3 region: CASSLGVAGGNQFF. As DNA, the CDR3 is TGTGCCAGCAGCTTAGGCGTAGCGGGAGGTAACCAGTTCTTC.

This chain connects TRBV7-2 to TRBJ2-2; TRBD1 matches 9 bases. From germline, CDR1 is SGHTA and CDR2 FQGNSA. The CDR3 runs to 16 residues. After removal of 5 bases from V and 9 bases from J, the junction contained 13 bases not matched to a gene. The CDR3 loop is CASSLEGTGNFRELFF. The CDR3 nucleotides are TGTGCCAGCAGCCTAGAGGGGACAGGGAATTTCAGGGAGCTGTTTTTT.

V and J are TRBV10-3 and TRBJ2-7; 10 bases fit TRBD1. The V and J ends lost 6 bases and 4 bases, in that order; junction bases with no gene match: 12. The CDR3 contains 16 residues. Germline V CDR1 and CDR2: ENHRY, SYGVKD. This CDR3 reads CAIRATGTGELYEQYF. The DNA of the CDR3 is TGTGCCATCAGAGCTACAGGGACAGGGGAGTTATACGAGCAGTACTTC.

This clone has a single count. The chain links TRBV7-3 to TRBJ2-6; TRBD2 agrees at 8 bases. The V gene end was trimmed by 2 bases and the J gene end by 3 bases; junction bases not matched to a gene: 6. The length of the CDR3 is 17 residues. In germline, CDR1 is SGHTA, CDR2 FQGTGA. DNA of the CDR3: TGTGCCAGCAGCTTATACGGGGGGGCCCGTGGGGCCAACGTCCTGACTTTC. Translated, it gives CASSLYGGARGANVLTF.

In DNA form, the CDR3 reads TGTGCCAGCAGCTTAGTTAGGGGGAGTGCCGGGGAGCTGTTTTTT. Translated: CASSLVRGSAGELFF. The V gene is TRBV7-2, the J gene TRBJ2-2; D might be TRBD1 (6 bases). The CDR3 has 15 residues. V lost 1 base to trimming and J lost 6 bases, with 12 bases between them. Germline-derived CDR1 and CDR2 are SGHTA and FQGNSA. The full variable domain, its missing parts supplied by reference TRBV7-2 and TRBJ2-2, is GAGVSQSPSNKVTEKGKDVELRCDPISGHTALYWYRQSLGQGLEFLIYFQGNSAPDKSGLPSDRFSAERTGGSVSTLTIQRTQQEDSAVYLCASSLVRGSAGELFFGEGSRLTVL.

Here the CDR3 reads CASSLGELTEAFF. The DNA of the CDR3 is TGCGCCAGCAGCTTGGGAGAGCTCACTGAAGCTTTCTTT. This rearrangement joins TRBV5-1 to TRBJ1-1; D remains unclear. Germline V CDR1 and CDR2: SGHRS, YFSETQ. V was cut by 0 bases and J by 4 bases, with 7 bases left in between. This CDR3 has 13 residues.

The chain combines TRBV10-3 with TRBJ2-1; maybe TRBD1 (7 bases). Between the trimmed V and J ends, which lost 0 bases and 7 bases, there was a span of 16 bases. The CDR3 consists of 16 residues. Germline CDR1 ENHRY, CDR2 SYGVKD. CDR3 DNA: TGTGCCATCAGTGAGTCTTCAGGGGGGTATCGAAATGAGCAGTTCTTC. Protein sequence: CAISESSGGYRNEQFF.

The gene calls are TRBV19 and TRBJ2-2, with 9 nucleotides matching TRBD2. J gave up 4 bases and V 8 bases, and 8 bases lay outside the gene matches. CDR3 length: 15 amino acids. The germline CDR1 and CDR2 sequences are LNHDA and SQIVND (reference sequence). CDR3 DNA: TGTGCCAGTGGGATTAGCGGGAGTCCCACCGGGGAGCTGTTTTTT. Translating gives CASGISGSPTGELFF.

This clone was seen a single time. The gene calls are TRBV9 and TRBJ2-1; TRBD1 agrees at 12 bases. J lost 5 bases, V lost 2 bases, and 5 bases had no gene match. This CDR3 spans 16 amino acids. Germline CDR1 is SGDLS and CDR2 is YYNGEE. The CDR3: CASSVGQGAFNNEQFF. The DNA of the CDR3 is TGTGCCAGCAGCGTGGGACAGGGGGCTTTTAACAATGAGCAGTTCTTC.

This clone was counted a few times. The chain links TRBV28 to TRBJ1-4; D remains ambiguous. Germline CDR1 reads MDHEN; CDR2 reads SYDVKM. The CDR3 length is 15 residues. Trimming stripped 1 base from V and 5 bases from J, with 11 bases between. CDR3 amino acids: CASSLLGSGNEKLFF. The CDR3 nucleotides are TGTGCCAGCAGTTTATTGGGCTCCGGAAATGAAAAACTGTTTTTT.

The chain is built from TRBV19 and TRBJ1-1, with 7 bases lining up with TRBD1. The CDR3 totals 16 residues. Germline lookup yields CDR1 LNHDA and CDR2 SQIVND (reference sequence). V gave up 10 bases and J gave up 0 bases; unmatched junction bases: 14. CDR3: CATAPTDRTMNTEAFF. The CDR3 nucleotides are TGTGCCACTGCCCCGACGGACAGGACTATGAACACTGAAGCTTTCTTT.

V usage is TRBV24-1 and J usage is TRBJ1-1; the D is unclear. This CDR3 has 15 amino acids. The germline V gene has CDR1 KGHDR and CDR2 SFDVKD. V lost 4 bases to trimming and J lost 3 bases, with 14 bases between them. CDR3 region: CATSDPTRGDTEAFF. DNA for the CDR3: TGTGCCACCAGTGACCCCACCCGAGGTGACACTGAAGCTTTCTTT.

The chain joins TRBV4-3 to TRBJ2-4; no clear D. This CDR3 has 15 amino acids. V was cut by 0 bases and J by 6 bases, with 12 bases left in between. Germline V lookup: CDR1 LGHNA, CDR2 YSLEER. The DNA for the CDR3 is TGCGCCAGCAGCCAAGATGCACATCTCATAAACATTCAGTACTTC. Translating gives CASSQDAHLINIQYF.

CDR3: CASSRGAGLSGANVLTF. The CDR3 coding sequence is TGTGCCAGCAGCCGCGGGGCAGGCCTATCTGGGGCCAACGTCCTGACTTTC. The chain recombines TRBV7-3 with TRBJ2-6; TRBD2 might be the D (6 bases). This CDR3 is built from 17 residues. V was shortened by 5 bases and J by 1 base, with 15 bases between the two germline ends. Germline V gene sequence: CDR1 SGHTA, CDR2 FQGTGA.